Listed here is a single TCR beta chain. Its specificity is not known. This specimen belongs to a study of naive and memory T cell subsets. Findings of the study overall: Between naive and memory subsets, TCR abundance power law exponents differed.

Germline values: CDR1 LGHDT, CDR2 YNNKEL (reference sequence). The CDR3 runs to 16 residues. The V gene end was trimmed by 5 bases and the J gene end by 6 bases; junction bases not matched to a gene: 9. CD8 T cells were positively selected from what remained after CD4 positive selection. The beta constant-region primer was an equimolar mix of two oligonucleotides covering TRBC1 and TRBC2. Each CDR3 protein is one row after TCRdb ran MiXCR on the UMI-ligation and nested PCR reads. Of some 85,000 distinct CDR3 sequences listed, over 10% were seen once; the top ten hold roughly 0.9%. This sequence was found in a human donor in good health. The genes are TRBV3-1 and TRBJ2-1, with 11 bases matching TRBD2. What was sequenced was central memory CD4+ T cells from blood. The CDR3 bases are TGTGCCAGCAGCGCTAGCATAGCGGGAGGGGTCAATGAGCAGTTCTTC. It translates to CASSASIAGGVNEQFF.